Each of the 23 T cell receptor beta chains below was sequenced from the same sample in a study of blood T cell repertoires in COVID-19. Data came from immunoSEQ multiplex PCR; TCRdb stores just in-frame clones and leaves some out. The table includes 270,000 or so clones, roughly 90% detected once. Source material: peripheral blood. The receptors originated from a woman aged 35 to 49 who had recovered from COVID-19.

This chain connects TRBV5-8 to TRBJ1-5, with TRBD1 matching 8 bases. The junction had 2 bases not matched to a gene; V was cut back by 0 bases and J by 0 bases. Germline V lookup: CDR1 SGHTS, CDR2 YDEGEE. CDR3 length equals 16 residues. DNA for the CDR3: TGTGCCAGCAGCTTGGGGACAGGGTATAGCAATCAGCCCCAGCATTTT. This codes for CASSLGTGYSNQPQHF.

V usage is TRBV2 and J usage is TRBJ2-5, with D possibly being TRBD2 (6 bases). CDR3 length: 15 residues. V was clipped by 5 bases and J by 5 bases, with 18 bases between them. Germline-derived CDR1 and CDR2 are SNHLY and FYNNEI. In DNA form, the CDR3 reads TGTGCCAGCAGTCTGGACTATGCGGGTGGGGAGACCCAGTACTTC. Amino acids: CASSLDYAGGETQYF.

The gene calls are TRBV5-1 and TRBJ2-2; D might be TRBD2 (5 bases). This CDR3 comprises 13 residues. V lost 4 bases and J 7 bases, leaving 11 bases between the germline ends. The V gene's germline CDR1 is SGHRS and CDR2 YFSETQ. The CDR3, as DNA: TGCGCCAGCAGCGGGAGAGGAGGCGGGGAGCTGTTTTTT. It encodes CASSGRGGGELFF.

The chain employs TRBV5-1 and TRBJ1-1; a possible D gene is TRBD1 (5 bases). Germline V gene data show CDR1 as SGHRS and CDR2 as YFSETQ. Trimming took 3 bases from V and 6 from J, leaving 12 bases between them. This CDR3 spans 13 amino acids. The CDR3 here is CASSSQGGSEAFF. As DNA, the CDR3 is TGCGCCAGCAGCTCCCAGGGAGGGTCTGAAGCTTTCTTT. Together with reference TRBV5-1 and TRBJ1-1, the CDR3 gives the full variable domain: KAGVTQTPRYLIKTRGQQVTLSCSPISGHRSVSWYQQTPGQGLQFLFEYFSETQRNKGNFPGRFSGRQFSNSRSEMNVSTLELGDSALYLCASSSQGGSEAFFGQGTRLTVV.

In regard to this clone: The sample holds other DNA sequences that translate to the same CDR3. CDR3 sequence: CAWCNSGNSPLHF. CDR3 nucleotides: TGTGCCTGGTGTAACAGTGGAAATTCACCCCTCCACTTT. The genes are TRBV30 and TRBJ1-6, with D unclear. CDR1 is GTSNPN and CDR2 is SVGIG in the germline V gene (reference sequence). Trimming removed 5 bases at V and 7 bases at J, with 12 bases between. The CDR3 loop spans 13 amino acids.

CDR3 sequence: CASSTGTEQFF. The DNA of the CDR3 is TGTGCCAGCAGTACCGGTACTGAGCAGTTCTTC. The genes are TRBV2 and TRBJ2-1, with D uncertain. Germline CDR1 is SNHLY and CDR2 is FYNNEI. The CDR3 has 11 residues. Trimming took 5 bases from V and 9 from J, leaving 8 bases between them.

The V and J genes are TRBV7-2 and TRBJ2-3, with 11 bases fitting TRBD1. The V segment lost 4 bases and the J segment 6 bases; nucleotides outside the gene matches: 3. Germline assignment: CDR1 SGHTA and CDR2 FQGNSA. The CDR3 sequence is 14 residues long. The CDR3 here is CASSSGTGGDTQYF. The CDR3 nucleotides read TGTGCCAGCAGCTCCGGGACAGGGGGGGATACGCAGTATTTT.

As regards this clone: Other DNA sequences in the sample encode the same CDR3. The rearrangement joins TRBV6-5 to TRBJ1-5; 7 bases fit TRBD1. This CDR3 has 14 residues. The germline V gene has CDR1 MNHEY and CDR2 SVGAGI. Germline trimming cut 2 bases from V and 2 bases from J; bases unmatched to any gene: 0. CDR3 sequence: CASSYGQGNQPQHF. The CDR3 nucleotides read TGTGCCAGCAGTTACGGACAGGGCAATCAGCCCCAGCATTTT.

The rearrangement joins TRBV2 to TRBJ1-2, with TRBD1 matching over 7 bases. The CDR3 is 13 residues long. The germline gives CDR1 SNHLY, CDR2 FYNNEI. After removal of 5 bases from V and 6 bases from J, the junction contained 6 bases not matched to a gene. In DNA, the CDR3 is TGTGCCAGCAGTCTGACAGGGTCCGATGGCTACACCTTC. This translates into CASSLTGSDGYTF.

The chain combines TRBV14 with TRBJ1-3; D ambiguous. The V and J ends lost 1 base and 7 bases respectively, with 17 bases between them. CDR3 length: 16 residues. Germline CDR1 and CDR2: SGHDN and FVKESK. CDR3 sequence reads: CASSQVLQPGRNTIYF. CDR3 nucleotide sequence: TGTGCCAGCAGCCAAGTCCTGCAACCTGGCAGGAACACCATATATTTT.

The rearrangement links TRBV10-3 to TRBJ2-1, with D perhaps matching TRBD2 (5 bases). V was shortened by 0 bases and J by 0 bases, with 12 bases between the two germline ends. From germline, CDR1 is ENHRY and CDR2 SYGVKD. The CDR3 covers 17 residues. CDR3 region: CAISESQSGSSYNEQFF. CDR3 DNA sequence: TGTGCCATCAGTGAGTCCCAGAGTGGGAGCTCCTACAATGAGCAGTTCTTC.

This rearrangement joins TRBV19 to TRBJ1-2; 11 bases line up with TRBD1. The CDR3 consists of 14 residues. Germline V gene lookup returns CDR1 LNHDA and CDR2 SQIVND (reference sequence). After removal of 4 bases from V and 7 bases from J, the junction contained 5 bases not matched to a gene. The chain's CDR3 is CASSTAGTGGGYTF. The DNA of the CDR3 is TGTGCCAGTAGTACTGCCGGGACAGGGGGTGGCTACACCTTC.

The chain employs TRBV4-1 and TRBJ2-3; 11 bases match TRBD2. The CDR3 length is 16 residues. V was clipped by 6 bases and J by 1 base; unmatched bases: 6. The germline CDR1 and CDR2 sequences are MGHRA and YSYEKL. This chain's CDR3 is CASSHTSGRGTDTQYF. The CDR3, as DNA: TGCGCCAGCAGTCATACTAGCGGGAGAGGCACAGATACGCAGTATTTT.

This clone was detected once. The chain links TRBV28 to TRBJ2-5; tentatively, D is TRBD2 (5 bases). The germline V and J ends were trimmed by 7 bases and 2 bases, with 14 bases remaining between them. This CDR3 is built from 14 residues. Per the germline V gene, CDR1 is MDHEN and CDR2 is SYDVKM. This chain's CDR3 is CASTLDGIQETQYF. The CDR3 DNA reads as TGTGCCAGCACCCTGGACGGGATACAAGAGACCCAGTACTTC.

This sequence joins TRBV9 and TRBJ2-2, with TRBD2 matching over 11 bases. Germline V lookup: CDR1 SGDLS, CDR2 YYNGEE. The V segment lost 2 bases and the J segment 1 base; nucleotides outside the gene matches: 1. This CDR3 has 16 amino acids. The CDR3 nucleotides are TGTGCCAGCAGCGTTGGGACTAGCGGGAACACCGGGGAGCTGTTTTTT. Protein sequence: CASSVGTSGNTGELFF.

This CDR3 reads CASSQSTGNTDTQYF. The CDR3, as DNA: TGTGCCAGCAGCCAGTCAACAGGAAACACAGATACGCAGTATTTT. The chain has TRBV3-1 (or the pseudogene TRBV3-2) and TRBJ2-3; tentatively, D is TRBD1 (5 bases). Trimming pared 3 bases from V and 2 bases from J, leaving 12 bases between. The CDR3 sequence is 15 residues long. Germline loops: CDR1 LGHDT, CDR2 YNNKEL (reference sequence).

The chain links TRBV6-1 to TRBJ1-1, with D tentatively TRBD1 (5 bases). From germline, CDR1 is MNHNS and CDR2 SASEGT. V was trimmed by 3 bases and J by 5 bases, leaving 22 bases between them. CDR3 length: 17 amino acids. CDR3 DNA sequence: TGTGCCAGCAGTGATGAGCAAGTAGGTCGGCGGGGGACTGAAGCTTTCTTT. It codes for CASSDEQVGRRGTEAFF.

This clone came up once. CDR3 in amino acids: CASSTGQGLRNSPLHF. CDR3 nucleotides: TGTGCCAGTAGTACCGGACAGGGGCTGCGCAATTCACCCCTCCACTTT. The chain links TRBV19 to TRBJ1-6; the match to TRBD1 covers 9 bases. The germline V gene has CDR1 LNHDA and CDR2 SQIVND (reference sequence). CDR3 size: 16 residues. The junction had 8 bases not matched to a gene; V was cut back by 4 bases and J by 7 bases.

The chain couples TRBV4-1 to TRBJ2-2; 9 nucleotides agree with TRBD2. The CDR3 has 15 amino acids. V was pared by 8 bases and J by 5 bases, with 9 bases of the junction left unmatched. Germline V gene lookup returns CDR1 MGHRA and CDR2 YSYEKL. The CDR3 bases are TGCGCCAGCTTCCCGGGCGGGAGGGGTACCGGGGAGCTGTTTTTT. As protein: CASFPGGRGTGELFF.

V is TRBV12-5 and J is TRBJ1-2, with D possibly matching TRBD1 (6 bases). The CDR3 length is 13 residues. Germline CDR1 LGHNT, CDR2 FRNRAP. V lost 7 bases to trimming and J lost 14 bases, with 23 bases between them. The CDR3, as DNA: TGTGCTAGTGACGCAGGGGCAGCCGGCCCCTCTACCTTC. Amino acids: CASDAGAAGPSTF. Supplemented by reference TRBV12-5 and TRBJ1-2, the full variable domain reads DARVTQTPRHKVTEMGQEVTMRCQPILGHNTVFWYRQTMMQGLELLAYFRNRAPLDDSGMPKDRFSAEMPDATLATLKIQPSEPRDSAVYFCASDAGAAGPSTFGSGTRLTVV.

V gene TRBV30 combines with J gene TRBJ2-1; 10 bases fit TRBD1. Per germline, CDR1 GTSNPN and CDR2 SVGIG (reference sequence). This CDR3 region has 14 residues. The V gene end was trimmed by 7 bases and the J gene end by 6 bases; junction bases not matched to a gene: 9. The CDR3 DNA follows: TGTGCCTTCATACCGGGACAGGGGCTCAATGAGCAGTTCTTC. Translating it yields CAFIPGQGLNEQFF. The whole variable domain, filled in from reference TRBV30 and TRBJ2-1, reads SQTIHQWPATLVQPVGSPLSLECTVEGTSNPNLYWYRQAAGRGLQLLFYSVGIGQISSEVPQNLSASRPQDRQFILSSKKLLLSDSGFYLCAFIPGQGLNEQFFGPGTRLTVL.

The chain combines TRBV5-6 with TRBJ2-4, with D perhaps TRBD1 (6 bases). Looked up from germline, CDR1 is SGHDT and CDR2 is YYEEEE. The CDR3 consists of 16 residues. V was trimmed by 1 base and J by 5 bases, leaving 16 bases between them. The CDR3 region is CASSLWRGGGENIQYF. The DNA of the CDR3 is TGTGCCAGCAGCTTGTGGCGAGGGGGTGGCGAAAACATTCAGTACTTC.

The V and J genes are TRBV6-1 and TRBJ2-7, with D perhaps TRBD1 (5 bases). The germline V gene encodes CDR1 MNHNS and CDR2 SASEGT. V lost 3 bases to trimming and J lost 6 bases, with 15 bases between them. This CDR3 region has 14 residues. The DNA of the CDR3 is TGTGCCAGCAGTGACGGGCAGGGTGGTGGCGAGCAGTACTTC. Translated, it gives CASSDGQGGGEQYF.